This is a list of T cell receptor beta chains from one sample in a study of T cell repertoires in ileal Crohn's disease. Measured with immunoSEQ multiplex PCR; TCRdb has only the in-frame clones, and not every one. This sample has about 3,800 clones, with roughly 80% found just once. The source material was ileal tissue. These TCRs come from an adult with Crohn's disease. The CDR3 runs from the conserved cysteine through the conserved F or W. D genes are given only for firm matches. Clone sizes are given selectively: once, few, many, or a class where the clone is expanded.

j_call clone_size d_call v_call cdr3_aa cdr3_nt
TRBJ2-5 few . TRBV18 CASSPLWTEETQYF TGTGCCAGCTCACCACTCTGGACAGAAGAGACCCAGTACTTC
TRBJ2-4 . TRBD1 TRBV10-2 CASSGGDRVRYF TGCGCCAGCAGTGGGGGAGACAGGGTCCGGTACTTC
TRBJ2-3 . TRBD2 TRBV2 CASSGLAGRPDTQYF TGTGCCAGCAGCGGACTAGCGGGAAGGCCAGATACGCAGTATTTT
TRBJ1-6 . TRBD1 TRBV7-2 CASSSRTGGSPLHF TGTGCCAGCAGCTCCCGGACAGGGGGCTCACCCCTCCACTTT
TRBJ1-4 . . TRBV5-1 CASSRYRADEKLFF TGCGCCAGCAGCAGGTACAGGGCGGATGAAAAACTGTTTTTT
TRBJ2-4 . . TRBV20-1 CSARSKNIQYF TGCAGTGCTAGATCAAAAAACATTCAGTACTTC
TRBJ2-7 . TRBD1 TRBV11-3 CASSLDRDSYYEQYF TGTGCCAGCAGCTTAGATCGGGACAGTTACTACGAGCAGTACTTC
TRBJ2-2 . . TRBV5-1 CASSLVSGSNTGELFF TGCGCCAGCAGCTTGGTGTCGGGAAGTAACACCGGGGAGCTGTTTTTT
TRBJ2-2 once TRBD1 TRBV12-5 CASGSGGQGVSGELFF TGTGCTAGTGGTTCAGGAGGTCAGGGGGTATCCGGGGAGCTGTTTTTT
TRBJ2-1 . . TRBV7-9 CASSLRIGEQFF TGTGCCAGCAGCTTGAGGATCGGTGAGCAGTTCTTC
TRBJ2-5 . TRBD1 TRBV7-2 CASSFPGQPYQETQYF TGTGCCAGCAGCTTTCCGGGACAGCCCTACCAAGAGACCCAGTACTTC
TRBJ2-3 once TRBD1 TRBV6-1 CASTRQGFTDTQYF TGTGCCAGCACCAGACAGGGGTTTACAGATACGCAGTATTTT
TRBJ2-7 . . TRBV10-3 CAISDTGRVYEQYF TGTGCCATCAGTGATACAGGTAGGGTCTACGAGCAGTACTTC
TRBJ2-1 few . TRBV4-1 CASSQEGGAGSDEQFF TGCGCCAGCAGCCAAGAGGGGGGGGCCGGTAGCGATGAGCAGTTCTTC
TRBJ1-6 . . TRBV30 CAWSVQLSARDILSSPLHF TGTGCCTGGAGTGTACAATTGTCGGCCCGGGACATACTTTCTTCACCCCTCCACTTT
TRBJ1-1 . . TRBV6-1 CASSDGGDGLAFF TGTGCCAGCAGTGACGGAGGGGACGGGTTGGCTTTCTTT
TRBJ1-1 . . TRBV25-1 CASSPPQGLNTEAFF TGTGCCAGCAGTCCCCCCCAGGGTTTGAACACTGAAGCTTTCTTT
TRBJ1-1 few TRBD1 TRBV5-1 CASSLFAPDRDSNTEAFF TGCGCCAGCAGCTTGTTTGCCCCGGACAGGGATTCGAACACTGAAGCTTTCTTT
TRBJ2-1 few TRBD2 TRBV6-1 CASSVLAGEKDEQFF TGTGCCAGCAGTGTACTAGCGGGAGAAAAGGATGAGCAGTTCTTC
TRBJ2-7 . . TRBV6-5 CASSYGPISYEQYF TGTGCCAGCAGTTACGGGCCAATATCCTACGAGCAGTACTTC
TRBJ1-3 . . TRBV27 CASSLEANSGNTIYF TGTGCCAGCAGTTTAGAGGCTAACTCTGGAAACACCATATATTTT
TRBJ1-4 . TRBD1 TRBV7-9 CASSMTGLEEKLFF TGTGCCAGCAGCATGACAGGGTTGGAGGAAAAACTGTTTTTT
TRBJ1-6 . TRBD1 TRBV28 CAGSSVRDRSSYNSPLHF TGTGCCGGCAGTTCGGTCCGGGACAGGAGCTCCTATAATTCACCCCTCCACTTT
TRBJ1-5 . . TRBV7-9 CASSSSDQPQHF TGTGCCAGCAGCTCCTCAGATCAGCCCCAGCATTTT
TRBJ1-2 . . TRBV9 CASSVGRHTQYGYTF TGTGCCAGCAGCGTAGGCCGACATACCCAATATGGCTACACCTTC
TRBJ2-2 . TRBD2 TRBV7-3 CASSLLSLGGSGVTGELFF TGTGCCAGCAGCTTATTGTCTCTTGGGGGAAGCGGGGTCACCGGGGAGCTGTTTTTT
TRBJ2-7 . . TRBV7-7 CASSQGLYYEQYF TGTGCTAGCAGCCAGGGACTTTACTACGAGCAGTACTTC
TRBJ1-3 . . TRBV5-1 CASSLGQSSGNTIYF TGCGCCAGCAGCTTAGGACAGAGCTCTGGAAACACCATATATTTT
TRBJ2-3 . TRBD2 TRBV6-4 CASRAGGPPQSTDTQYF TGTGCCAGCAGGGCGGGGGGCCCACCACAAAGCACAGATACGCAGTATTTT
TRBJ1-1 once . TRBV10-1 CASNRELNTEAFF TGCGCCAGTAACAGGGAACTGAACACTGAAGCTTTCTTT
TRBJ2-5 . TRBD2 TRBV12-5 CASGREGETQYF TGTGCTAGTGGTAGGGAGGGGGAGACCCAGTACTTC
TRBJ2-2 few TRBD1 TRBV2 CASSGPTGVRTGELFF TGTGCCAGCAGCGGCCCCACAGGGGTCCGGACCGGGGAGCTGTTTTTT
TRBJ2-5 . . TRBV2 CASSDVQETQYF TGTGCCAGCAGTGATGTACAAGAGACCCAGTACTTC